Each of the 21 T cell receptor beta chains below was sequenced from the same sample in a study of blood T cell repertoires in COVID-19. The assay was immunoSEQ multiplex PCR, and TCRdb's table has in-frame clones only and misses some. This table holds 150,000 to 180,000 clones, about 85% found once. Specimen: peripheral blood. The origin of the receptors is a man aged 60-69 years with COVID-19, enrolled during active disease.

This clone was recorded only once. The chain employs TRBV5-1 and TRBJ2-1; 7 bases align to TRBD2. Germline CDR1 and CDR2: SGHRS and YFSETQ. The trim removed 0 bases at V and 6 bases at J, leaving 6 bases unmatched. CDR3 length: 15 amino acids. The CDR3: CASSLVQGGVNEQFF. CDR3 DNA: TGCGCCAGCAGCTTGGTCCAGGGAGGGGTCAATGAGCAGTTCTTC.

J is TRBJ1-5 and V is TRBV5-5, with TRBD1 matching over 8 bases. The CDR3 has 16 amino acids. V lost 2 bases and J lost 2; bases outside the gene matches: 6. In germline, CDR1 is SGHKS, CDR2 YYEKEE (reference sequence). DNA of the CDR3: TGTGCCAGCAGCTTCGCAGGGGGCTTCGGCAATCAGCCCCAGCATTTT. Protein product: CASSFAGGFGNQPQHF.

The V gene is TRBV4-1, the J gene TRBJ2-6; 8 bases match TRBD1. The CDR3 sequence is 17 residues long. CDR1 and CDR2 (germline): MGHRA, YSYEKL. J was trimmed by 2 bases and V by 4 bases; bases with no gene match: 7. Written as DNA, the CDR3 is TGCGCCAGCAGCCTTACGGACAGGGCCCCTGGGGCCAACGTCCTGACTTTC. Its translation: CASSLTDRAPGANVLTF.

The rearrangement links TRBV6-4 to TRBJ2-3, with D possibly matching TRBD1 (6 bases). The CDR3 runs to 15 residues. Trimming pared 4 bases from V and 0 bases from J, leaving 11 bases between. The germline V gene encodes CDR1 MRHNA and CDR2 SNTAGT. CDR3 region: CASSAQGKSTDTQYF. For the CDR3, the DNA is TGTGCCAGCAGTGCCCAGGGGAAGAGCACAGATACGCAGTATTTT.

This chain joins TRBV19 and TRBJ1-1; tentative D call: TRBD1 (6 bases). Deletions cut 2 bases from V and 6 bases from J, with 13 bases between. The germline gives CDR1 LNHDA, CDR2 SQIVND (reference sequence). This CDR3 is 14 amino acids long. The CDR3 region has the DNA TGTGCCAGTAGTATACTGGGGGGGGCTCCTGAAGCTTTCTTT. Its translation is CASSILGGAPEAFF. The entire variable domain, with the rest obtained from reference TRBV19 and TRBJ1-1, is as follows: DGGITQSPKYLFRKEGQNVTLSCEQNLNHDAMYWYRQDPGQGLRLIYYSQIVNDFQKGDIAEGYSVSREKKESFPLTVTSAQKNPTAFYLCASSILGGAPEAFFGQGTRLTVV.

This clone was found a few times. CDR3 in DNA: TGTGCCAGCAGCCCCGAAAGGGGGCAGGTCGACACCTTC. Protein sequence: CASSPERGQVDTF. The V call is TRBV7-8, the J call TRBJ1-2; 7 positions match TRBD1. The CDR3 loop spans 13 amino acids. V lost 5 bases and J lost 12; bases outside the gene matches: 12. In germline, CDR1 is SGHVS, CDR2 FQNEAQ.

V and J are TRBV4-1 and TRBJ1-4, with 8 bases matching TRBD1. This CDR3 has 15 amino acids. The V gene's germline CDR1 is MGHRA and CDR2 YSYEKL. V lost 1 base and J lost 11; bases outside the gene matches: 9. CDR3: CASSQVGQGAKKLFF. The CDR3 DNA follows: TGCGCCAGCAGCCAAGTAGGGCAGGGGGCGAAGAAACTGTTTTTT.

The chain combines TRBV24-1 with TRBJ2-5, with D perhaps matching TRBD1 (6 bases). V was clipped by 3 bases and J by 5 bases, with 15 bases between them. The CDR3 runs to 15 residues. Germline-derived CDR1 and CDR2 are KGHDR and SFDVKD. The CDR3 DNA is TGTGCCACCAGTGATCCACGACAGGCCCAGGAGACCCAGTACTTC. Amino acid sequence: CATSDPRQAQETQYF.

The genes are TRBV3-1 (or the pseudogene TRBV3-2) and TRBJ1-1; 9 bases map to TRBD1. This CDR3 has 17 amino acids. V gave up 2 bases and J gave up 1 base; unmatched junction bases: 8. The germline V gene encodes CDR1 LGHDT and CDR2 YNNKEL (reference sequence). The CDR3 region is CASSQPDRGKANTEAFF. In nucleotides, the CDR3 is TGTGCCAGCAGCCAACCCGACAGGGGGAAAGCGAACACTGAAGCTTTCTTT.

The chain employs TRBV6-2 or TRBV6-3 and TRBJ2-7; D is unresolved. Trimming took 5 bases from V and 0 from J, leaving 11 bases between them. This CDR3 comprises 14 residues. The V gene's germline CDR1 is MNHEY and CDR2 SVGEGT. CDR3 in amino acids: CASSLTSTSYEQYF. CDR3 in DNA: TGTGCCAGCAGTCTTACTTCCACCTCCTACGAGCAGTACTTC.

This chain connects TRBV23-1 to TRBJ1-6, with a weak D call TRBD1 (6 bases). TRBV23-1 is noted as an ORF with a role that remains uncertain. The CDR3 is 18 residues long. V was trimmed by 0 bases and J by 0 bases, leaving 12 bases between them. The CDR3 DNA is TGCGCCAGCAGTCAATCTGGGTCGGACAGCTCCTATAATTCACCCCTCCACTTT. Translated, it gives CASSQSGSDSSYNSPLHF.

The chain has TRBV5-8 and TRBJ1-5; a possible D gene is TRBD1 (5 bases). Germline lookup yields CDR1 SGHTS and CDR2 YDEGEE. CDR3 size: 13 residues. The V end was cut by 7 bases, the J end by 2 bases, with 10 bases between. In nucleotides, the CDR3 is TGTGCCAGCGGGCAGGGTGGCAATCAGCCCCAGCATTTT. It specifies CASGQGGNQPQHF.

Only a few counts were recorded for this clone. The rearrangement links TRBV6-2 or TRBV6-3 to TRBJ1-1; 12 nucleotides agree with TRBD1. From germline, CDR1 is MNHEY and CDR2 SVGEGT. This CDR3 has 15 amino acids. V was clipped by 6 bases and J by 5 bases; unmatched bases: 7. CDR3 protein: CASSWGQGAGTEAFF. CDR3 DNA: TGTGCCAGCAGCTGGGGACAGGGGGCTGGAACTGAAGCTTTCTTT.

The chain combines TRBV18 with TRBJ1-1; 7 bases align to TRBD1. Trimming cost V 6 bases and J 1 base; bases outside gene matches: 5. Germline CDR1 KGHSH, CDR2 LQKENI. The CDR3 is 14 residues long. The CDR3 here is CASSTQGRNTEAFF. As DNA, the CDR3 is TGTGCCAGCTCGACACAGGGGAGGAACACTGAAGCTTTCTTT.

This rearrangement joins TRBV11-3 to TRBJ1-1, with a tentative D call TRBD1 (6 bases). The germline V and J ends were trimmed by 4 bases and 5 bases, with 23 bases remaining between them. Germline-derived CDR1 and CDR2 are SGHNT and YENEEA. The CDR3 length is 17 residues. The CDR3 DNA is TGTGCCAGCAGCTCGACACACCTGACAGGCATGAGGACTGAAGCTTTCTTT. Translating gives CASSSTHLTGMRTEAFF.

The chain carries TRBV19 and TRBJ1-2; the match to TRBD1 covers 9 bases. This CDR3 contains 15 residues. V dropped 5 bases and J dropped 0; count of bases not matched to a gene: 4. Germline values: CDR1 LNHDA, CDR2 SQIVND (reference sequence). The CDR3 is CASSPGQGSNYGYTF. The CDR3, as DNA: TGTGCCAGTAGTCCGGGACAGGGCTCTAACTATGGCTACACCTTC.

This clone was counted a single time. V is TRBV14 and J is TRBJ1-1; D not resolved. The CDR3 totals 15 residues. V shed 0 bases and J shed 6 bases, with 14 bases lying between them. Germline values: CDR1 SGHDN, CDR2 FVKESK. Written as DNA, the CDR3 is TGTGCCAGCAGCCAAGATGGTCCGTTATGGCCTGAAGCTTTCTTT. Translating gives CASSQDGPLWPEAFF. Supplemented by reference TRBV14 and TRBJ1-1, the full variable domain reads EAGVTQFPSHSVIEKGQTVTLRCDPISGHDNLYWYRRVMGKEIKFLLHFVKESKQDESGMPNNRFLAERTGGTYSTLKVQPAELEDSGVYFCASSQDGPLWPEAFFGQGTRLTVV.

The chain uses TRBV7-2 and TRBJ2-1; 10 bases align to TRBD2. The CDR3 has 17 residues. Unmatched junction bases numbered 7, after V lost 5 bases and J lost 0 bases. Germline V gene sequence: CDR1 SGHTA, CDR2 FQGNSA. CDR3 coding DNA: TGTGCCAGCAGCGGGGGGACTAGCGATAGCTCCTACAATGAGCAGTTCTTC. Its translation: CASSGGTSDSSYNEQFF.

CDR3 in DNA: TGTGCCACGCTTGACAGGGGAAAAAATTCACCCCTCCACTTT. Its translation is CATLDRGKNSPLHF. This sequence joins TRBV6-5 and TRBJ1-6, with TRBD1 matching over 8 bases. The CDR3 runs 14 residues. From germline, CDR1 is MNHEY and CDR2 SVGAGI. Trimming at V came to 10 bases and at J to 7 bases, leaving 9 bases not matched to a gene.

Worth noting for this clone: At one end the junction does not follow the germline gene, possibly because of a read error. The chain recombines TRBV7-7 with TRBJ2-2; 7 bases fit TRBD1. This CDR3 contains 13 residues. In germline, CDR1 is SSHAT, CDR2 FNYEAQ (reference sequence). The CDR3 bases are TGTGCTAGCAGCTCGACAGGGAGTGGGGAGCTGTTTTTT. Translation: CASSSTGSGELFF.

V is TRBV6-5 and J is TRBJ2-1; 7 nucleotides agree with TRBD2. V trimming: 6 bases; J trimming: 5 bases; junction bases outside the gene matches: 10. Germline CDR1 is MNHEY and CDR2 is SVGAGI. The CDR3 length is 15 residues. Written as DNA, the CDR3 is TGTGCCAGCAGATGGGGTGGGGGAGGGGACAATGAGCAGTTCTTC. Amino acid sequence: CASRWGGGGDNEQFF.